This TCR beta chain was captured by sequencing in a study of T cell repertoires in cytomegalovirus infection. Study information: It can be stated that public TCR beta signatures indicated CMV infection as well as a matching HLA type. Study outcomes and limitations: Clonotypes of TCR beta that were HLA-C-restricted and CMV-specific dominated the ex vivo response.

This clonotype has more than one count but fewer than ten. Antigen specificity is unknown. TCRdb redid the calling of the reads with MiXCR, one entry per CDR3 protein. This table holds about 260,000 distinct CDR3 sequences, approximately 13% found once. V lost 1 base and J 5 bases, leaving 8 bases between the germline ends. The CDR3 extends over 13 amino acids. Germline CDR1 MDHEN, CDR2 SYDVKM. The receptor comes from a human donor in good health (CMV status not recorded). Some clones in this sample may be carry-over from other donors' samples. This rearrangement joins TRBV28 to TRBJ1-2; D gene ambiguous. The sample consisted of PBMCs. The CDR3 loop reads CASSLLSAYGYTF. In DNA, the CDR3 is TGTGCCAGCAGTTTATTGAGTGCTTATGGCTACACCTTC.